This is a list of T cell receptor beta chains from one sample in a study of T cell changes during pregnancy in multiple sclerosis. The method was immunoSEQ multiplex PCR; TCRdb's version includes in-frame clones alone and lacks a portion of them. The table records about 89,000 clones, roughly 94% of them present only once. The source material was peripheral blood, sampled in the third trimester of pregnancy. Source of these receptors: a female donor with multiple sclerosis, enrolled in a pregnancy study. Both conserved end residues are part of each CDR3. D genes are given only for firm matches. Some rows have no size entry. The others give once, few or many, or a class for an expanded clone.

. TRBJ2-5 . TRBV5-1 CASSLEGETQYF TGCGCCAGCAGCTTGGAGGGGGAGACCCAGTACTTC
. TRBJ1-4 . TRBV27 CASSLSRLTEKLFF TGTGCCAGCAGTTTATCGAGGTTAACCGAAAAACTGTTTTTT
. TRBJ2-5 TRBD1 TRBV28 CASSGSRTGGQETQYF TGTGCCAGCAGCGGGAGCAGGACAGGGGGCCAAGAGACCCAGTACTTC
. TRBJ2-2 TRBD1 TRBV27 CASSQGAGELFF TGTGCCAGCAGTCAGGGGGCCGGGGAGCTGTTTTTT
. TRBJ1-2 . TRBV21-1 CASSIGPGTGSDYGYTF TGTGCCAGCAGCATCGGTCCCGGGACAGGTTCGGACTATGGCTACACCTTC
. TRBJ1-4 TRBD1 TRBV7-2 CASSLRAGRTGQGGKLFF TGTGCCAGCAGCTTAAGGGCTGGGAGGACAGGTCAAGGGGGAAAACTGTTTTTT
. TRBJ2-7 TRBD1 TRBV6-6 CASRPTGTGDHEQYF TGTGCCAGCAGGCCGACCGGGACAGGGGACCACGAGCAGTACTTC
few TRBJ2-7 TRBD1 TRBV19 CASRRTGAAYEQYF TGTGCCAGTAGGCGGACAGGGGCCGCCTACGAGCAGTACTTC
. TRBJ1-3 . TRBV28 CASSAGGSPGNTIYF TGTGCCAGCAGTGCGGGGGGGTCGCCTGGAAACACCATATATTTT
. TRBJ1-3 TRBD1 TRBV6-1 CAVSLGTGSGNTIYF TGTGCCGTCTCCCTTGGGACAGGCTCTGGAAACACCATATATTTT
. TRBJ2-1 TRBD2 TRBV5-1 CASSLTSSGEIYNEQFF TGCGCCAGCAGCTTGACGTCTAGCGGGGAGATATACAATGAGCAGTTCTTC
. TRBJ1-1 TRBD1 TRBV27 CASGGQANTEAFF TGTGCCAGCGGGGGACAGGCGAACACTGAAGCTTTCTTT
. TRBJ2-5 . TRBV19 CASSKTDRRIQETQYF TGTGCCAGTAGTAAAACCGACAGGAGAATCCAAGAGACCCAGTACTTC
. TRBJ1-1 TRBD1 TRBV11-2 CASSADRGGLVNTEAFF TGTGCCAGCAGCGCGGACAGGGGCGGTCTGGTGAACACTGAAGCTTTCTTT
. TRBJ1-1 TRBD1 TRBV7-8 CASSLAPGQMNTEAFF TGTGCCAGCAGCTTAGCGCCGGGACAGATGAACACTGAAGCTTTCTTT
. TRBJ2-7 . TRBV21-1 CASSARDRLSYEQYF TGTGCCAGCAGCGCCCGGGACAGACTCTCCTACGAGCAGTACTTC
. TRBJ1-1 . TRBV19 CASSTLRGVNTEAFF TGTGCCAGTAGTACCCTCAGGGGAGTGAACACTGAAGCTTTCTTT
. TRBJ1-3 . TRBV20-1 CSANHRNTIYF TGCAGTGCTAACCACCGGAACACCATATATTTT
. TRBJ1-3 TRBD1 TRBV10-3 CAISDRAGGGNTIYF TGTGCCATCAGTGATAGGGCAGGGGGCGGAAACACCATATATTTT
once TRBJ1-5 . TRBV6-5 CASSFLGGGQPQHF TGTGCCAGCAGTTTCCTCGGAGGCGGTCAGCCCCAGCATTTT
. TRBJ2-3 TRBD1 TRBV19 CASSIQGATDTQYF TGTGCCAGTAGTATACAGGGGGCCACAGATACGCAGTATTTT
. TRBJ2-2 . TRBV19 CASSISSSSGELFF TGTGCCAGTAGTATCTCTAGTTCATCCGGGGAGCTGTTTTTT
. TRBJ1-2 TRBD1 TRBV2 CASSEPRTGDYGYTF TGTGCCAGCAGTGAACCTAGGACAGGAGACTATGGCTACACCTTC
. TRBJ1-1 . TRBV6-5 CASSYRTPAEAFF TGTGCCAGCAGTTACCGGACACCCGCTGAAGCTTTCTTT
. TRBJ2-7 . TRBV9 CASSVGGLDRQYF TGTGCCAGCAGCGTAGGTGGTTTGGACAGGCAGTACTTC
. TRBJ1-5 . TRBV30 CAWSEQSNQPQHF TGTGCCTGGAGTGAACAGAGCAATCAGCCCCAGCATTTT
. TRBJ2-7 . TRBV28 CASSLEDLRGYEQYF TGTGCCAGCAGTTTGGAAGATCTAAGAGGATACGAGCAGTACTTC
. TRBJ2-1 TRBD2 TRBV11-2 CASSSHSGRESYEQFF TGTGCCAGCAGCTCCCATAGCGGGAGGGAGAGCTATGAGCAGTTCTTC
. TRBJ1-1 . TRBV10-1 CANPPRQRWSEAFF TGCGCCAACCCACCACGACAGAGGTGGTCTGAAGCTTTCTTT
. TRBJ1-1 . TRBV19 CASGRETEAFF TGTGCCAGTGGGAGGGAGACTGAAGCTTTCTTT
. TRBJ2-1 . TRBV11-2 CASSLGGGPYNEQFF TGTGCCAGCAGCTTAGGGGGGGGGCCTTACAATGAGCAGTTCTTC
. TRBJ2-2 . TRBV7-3 CASSSAARRGTGELFF TGTGCCAGCAGCTCGGCCGCTAGGAGGGGCACCGGGGAGCTGTTTTTT
. TRBJ2-7 TRBD1 TRBV15 CATSPGTVSEQYF TGTGCCACCAGCCCAGGGACAGTGTCCGAGCAGTACTTC
. TRBJ1-5 TRBD1 TRBV28 CASSYGTGAFNQPQHF TGTGCCAGCAGCTATGGGACAGGGGCCTTCAATCAGCCCCAGCATTTT
. TRBJ2-7 TRBD1 TRBV11-2 CASSYEPGQAYEQYF TGTGCCAGCAGCTACGAACCCGGACAGGCCTACGAGCAGTACTTC
. TRBJ2-3 . TRBV18 CASSLTTVLPDTQYF TGTGCCAGTTCTCTAACCACAGTACTTCCAGATACGCAGTATTTT